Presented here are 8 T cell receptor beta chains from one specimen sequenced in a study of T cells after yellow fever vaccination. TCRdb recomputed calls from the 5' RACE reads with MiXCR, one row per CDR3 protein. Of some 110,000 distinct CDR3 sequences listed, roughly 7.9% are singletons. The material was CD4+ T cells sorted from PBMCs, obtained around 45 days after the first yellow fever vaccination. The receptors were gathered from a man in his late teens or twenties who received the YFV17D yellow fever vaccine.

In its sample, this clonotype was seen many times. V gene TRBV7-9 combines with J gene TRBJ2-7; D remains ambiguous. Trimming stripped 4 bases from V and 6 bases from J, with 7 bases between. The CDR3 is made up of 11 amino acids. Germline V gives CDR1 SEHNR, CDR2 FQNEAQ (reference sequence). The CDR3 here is CASSSWGEQYV. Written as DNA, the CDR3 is TGTGCCAGCAGCTCCTGGGGCGAGCAGTACGTC.

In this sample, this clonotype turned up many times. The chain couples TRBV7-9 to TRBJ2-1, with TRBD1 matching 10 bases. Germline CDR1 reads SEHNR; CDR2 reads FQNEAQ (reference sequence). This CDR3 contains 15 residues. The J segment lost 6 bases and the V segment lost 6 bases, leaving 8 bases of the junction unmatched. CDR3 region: CASSPGTGAPNEQFF. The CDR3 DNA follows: TGTGCCAGCAGTCCCGGGACAGGGGCACCCAATGAGCAGTTCTTC.

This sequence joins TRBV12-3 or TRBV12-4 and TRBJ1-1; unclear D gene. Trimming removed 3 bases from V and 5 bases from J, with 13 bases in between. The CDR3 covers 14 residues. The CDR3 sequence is CASSLAEQVTEAFF. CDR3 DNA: TGTGCCAGCAGTTTGGCGGAGCAGGTAACTGAAGCTTTCTTT.

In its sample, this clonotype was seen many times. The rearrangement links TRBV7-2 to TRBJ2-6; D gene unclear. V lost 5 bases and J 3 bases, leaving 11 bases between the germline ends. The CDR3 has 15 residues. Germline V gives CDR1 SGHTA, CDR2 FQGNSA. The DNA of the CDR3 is TGTGCCAGCAGCACAGACTTCGATGGGGCCAACGTCCTGACTTTC. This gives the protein CASSTDFDGANVLTF.

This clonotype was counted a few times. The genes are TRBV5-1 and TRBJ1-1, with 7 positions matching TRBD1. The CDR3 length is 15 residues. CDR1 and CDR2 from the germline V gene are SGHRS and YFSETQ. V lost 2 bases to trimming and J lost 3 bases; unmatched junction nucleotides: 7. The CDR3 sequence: CASSFRGTGDTEAFF. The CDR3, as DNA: TGCGCCAGCAGCTTCAGGGGGACGGGGGACACTGAAGCTTTCTTT.

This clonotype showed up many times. The CDR3 loop is CASSVDPVPNSPLHF. The DNA of the CDR3 is TGTGCCAGCAGCGTAGACCCAGTACCTAATTCACCCCTCCACTTT. The chain combines TRBV9 with TRBJ1-6; D remains ambiguous. This CDR3 is built from 15 residues. Germline loops: CDR1 SGDLS, CDR2 YYNGEE. V shed 0 bases and J shed 6 bases, with 10 bases lying between them.

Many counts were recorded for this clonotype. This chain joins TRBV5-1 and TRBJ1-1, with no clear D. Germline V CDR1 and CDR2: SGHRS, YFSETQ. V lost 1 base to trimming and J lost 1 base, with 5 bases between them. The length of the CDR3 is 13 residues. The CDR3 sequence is CASSLWGNTEAFF. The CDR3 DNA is TGCGCCAGCAGCTTGTGGGGGAACACTGAAGCTTTCTTT.

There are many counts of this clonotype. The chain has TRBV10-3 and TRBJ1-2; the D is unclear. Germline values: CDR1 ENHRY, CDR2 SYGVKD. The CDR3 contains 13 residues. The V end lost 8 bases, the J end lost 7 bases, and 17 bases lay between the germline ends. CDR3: CAIGSGEISGYTF. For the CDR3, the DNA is TGTGCCATCGGCAGCGGTGAGATATCTGGCTACACCTTC.